This T cell receptor (beta chain) originates from a study of read filtering for tumor transcriptome and immune sequencing. The V gene lost 3 bases and the J gene lost 6 bases, with 17 bases spanning the gap. This CDR3 contains 15 residues. In germline, CDR1 is KGHSH, CDR2 LQKENI. This library used around 0.4 ug RNA and molecular barcoded adaptors spanning alpha/delta and beta/gamma chains. MiXCR, run by TCRdb on the reads, gives a single entry per CDR3 protein. The repertoire has more than 70,000 distinct CDR3 sequences, approximately 21% of them found once; the top ten carry around 10%. This clonotype has a count of ten or more.

This receptor was identified in a donor aged 40 or over with multiple myeloma. The genes are TRBV18 and TRBJ1-1, with TRBD1 as a possible D gene (6 bases). Material for sequencing was a population of CD138-negative cells sorted from bone marrow. The CDR3 sequence is CASSPPLGGASEAFF. The CDR3 DNA sequence: TGTGCCAGCTCACCTCCCCTAGGGGGGGCGTCTGAAGCTTTCTTT.